This T cell receptor (beta chain) comes out of a study of Ad26.COV2.S vaccination and SARS-CoV-2 variants. Study in general: Dosing was one shot or two shots 56 days apart.

Some clones are missing from TCRdb's copy, which holds only in-frame ones; the method was immunoSEQ multiplex PCR. The sample lists hundreds of thousands of clones; 87% were seen once. Treatment reported: roughly 20 received Ad26.COV2.S at low or high dose, single or two shots; 5 received placebo; per-sample allocation not given. Samples were taken on day 63 after the first vaccine or placebo injection. What was given as vaccine was an Ad26 vector encoding Wuhan-strain SARS-CoV-2 spike. Study outcomes and limitations: People given the vaccine had a wider spike-specific TCR breadth than placebo recipients did. Placebo recipients and vaccine recipients were similar in non-spike TCR breadth.

Germline trimming cut 6 bases from V and 0 bases from J; bases unmatched to any gene: 4. From germline, CDR1 is MNHEY and CDR2 SMNVEV (reference sequence). This CDR3 is 15 amino acids long. As concerns this clone: Its antigen is undetermined.

Here the sequenced sample was peripheral blood, taken in a trial of Ad26.COV2.S vaccine versus placebo. This receptor was identified in a person aged 18-65 years who received the Ad26.COV2.S COVID-19 vaccine or a placebo. The V and J genes are TRBV27 and TRBJ1-5, with TRBD1 identical over 8 bases. The CDR3 sequence: CASSSDRGSNQPQHF. The CDR3 nucleotides are TGTGCCAGCAGCTCAGACAGGGGTAGCAATCAGCCCCAGCATTTT.